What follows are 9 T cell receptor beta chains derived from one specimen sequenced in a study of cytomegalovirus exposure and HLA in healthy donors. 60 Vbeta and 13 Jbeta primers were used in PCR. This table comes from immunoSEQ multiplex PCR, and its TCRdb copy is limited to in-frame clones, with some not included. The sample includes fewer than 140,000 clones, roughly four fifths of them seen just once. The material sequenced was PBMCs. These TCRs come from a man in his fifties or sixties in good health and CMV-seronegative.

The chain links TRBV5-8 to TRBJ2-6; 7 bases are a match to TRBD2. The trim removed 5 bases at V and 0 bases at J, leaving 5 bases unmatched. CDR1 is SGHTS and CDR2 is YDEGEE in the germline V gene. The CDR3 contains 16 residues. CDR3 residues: CASSSGGASGANVLTF. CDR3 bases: TGTGCCAGCAGTTCGGGGGGAGCCTCTGGGGCCAACGTCCTGACTTTC.

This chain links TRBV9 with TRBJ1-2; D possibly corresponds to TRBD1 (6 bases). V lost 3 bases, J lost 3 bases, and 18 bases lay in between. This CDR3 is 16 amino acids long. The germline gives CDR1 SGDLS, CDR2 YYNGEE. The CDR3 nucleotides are TGTGCCAGCAGCGAGGGACACGGAAACGGGGACTATGGCTACACCTTC. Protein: CASSEGHGNGDYGYTF. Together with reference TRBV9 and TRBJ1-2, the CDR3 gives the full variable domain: DSGVTQTPKHLITATGQRVTLRCSPRSGDLSVYWYQQSLDQGLQFLIQYYNGEERAKGNILERFSAQQFPDLHSELNLSSLELGDSALYFCASSEGHGNGDYGYTFGSGTRLTVV.

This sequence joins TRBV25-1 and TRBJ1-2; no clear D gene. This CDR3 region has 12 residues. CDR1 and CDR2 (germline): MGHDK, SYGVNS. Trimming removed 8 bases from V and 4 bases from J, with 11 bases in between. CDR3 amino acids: CASEEGAYGYTF. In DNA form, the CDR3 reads TGTGCCAGCGAGGAAGGTGCCTATGGCTACACCTTC.

The CDR3 coding sequence is TGTGCCAGCTCCCTTCCTCCCTCTGGAAACACCATATATTTT. Protein: CASSLPPSGNTIYF. This chain joins TRBV28 and TRBJ1-3; D is undetermined. The CDR3 extends over 14 amino acids. The ends were cut back, 8 bases at V and 0 bases at J, with 11 bases in the middle. CDR1 MDHEN and CDR2 SYDVKM come from the germline V gene.

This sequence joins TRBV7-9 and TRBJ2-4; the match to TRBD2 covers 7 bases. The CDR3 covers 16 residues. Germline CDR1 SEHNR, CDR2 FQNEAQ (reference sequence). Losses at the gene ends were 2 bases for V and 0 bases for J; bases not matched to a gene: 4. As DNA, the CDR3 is TGTGCCAGCAGCTTATGGGGGGGATCAGCCAAAAACATTCAGTACTTC. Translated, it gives CASSLWGGSAKNIQYF.

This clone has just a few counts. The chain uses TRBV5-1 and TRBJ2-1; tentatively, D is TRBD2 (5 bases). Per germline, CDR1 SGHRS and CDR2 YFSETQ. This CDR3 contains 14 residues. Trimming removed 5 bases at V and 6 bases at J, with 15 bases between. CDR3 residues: CASSFFGLTNEQFF. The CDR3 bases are TGCGCCAGCAGTTTCTTCGGACTTACCAATGAGCAGTTCTTC.

CDR3 in amino acids: CASSFESGGPLMTQYF. CDR3 DNA sequence: TGTGCCAGCAGCTTTGAAAGCGGGGGCCCTTTGATGACCCAGTACTTC. The rearrangement uses TRBV5-4 and TRBJ2-5; 8 nucleotides align to TRBD2. The CDR3 length is 16 residues. The J segment lost 7 bases and the V segment lost 2 bases, leaving 13 bases of the junction unmatched. Germline V CDR1 and CDR2: SGHNT, YYREEE (reference sequence).

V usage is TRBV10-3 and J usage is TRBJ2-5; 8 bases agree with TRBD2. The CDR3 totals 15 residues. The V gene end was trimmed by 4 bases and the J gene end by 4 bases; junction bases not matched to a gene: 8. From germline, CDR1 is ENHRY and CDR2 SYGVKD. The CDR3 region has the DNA TGTGCCATCAGTGGGTTGGCGGGGGGACGAGAGACCCAGTACTTC. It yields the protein CAISGLAGGRETQYF.

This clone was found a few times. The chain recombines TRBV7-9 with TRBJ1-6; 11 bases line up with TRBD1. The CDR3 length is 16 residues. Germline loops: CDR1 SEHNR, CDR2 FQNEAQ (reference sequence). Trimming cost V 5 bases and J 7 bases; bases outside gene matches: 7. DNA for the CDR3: TGTGCCAGCAGCCGCCCCGGGACAGGGGGGAATTCACCCCTCCACTTT. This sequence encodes CASSRPGTGGNSPLHF. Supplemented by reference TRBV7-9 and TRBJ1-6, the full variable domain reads DTGVSQNPRHKITKRGQNVTFRCDPISEHNRLYWYRQTLGQGPEFLTYFQNEAQLEKSRLLSDRFSAERPKGSFSTLEIQRTEQGDSAMYLCASSRPGTGGNSPLHFGNGTRLTVT.